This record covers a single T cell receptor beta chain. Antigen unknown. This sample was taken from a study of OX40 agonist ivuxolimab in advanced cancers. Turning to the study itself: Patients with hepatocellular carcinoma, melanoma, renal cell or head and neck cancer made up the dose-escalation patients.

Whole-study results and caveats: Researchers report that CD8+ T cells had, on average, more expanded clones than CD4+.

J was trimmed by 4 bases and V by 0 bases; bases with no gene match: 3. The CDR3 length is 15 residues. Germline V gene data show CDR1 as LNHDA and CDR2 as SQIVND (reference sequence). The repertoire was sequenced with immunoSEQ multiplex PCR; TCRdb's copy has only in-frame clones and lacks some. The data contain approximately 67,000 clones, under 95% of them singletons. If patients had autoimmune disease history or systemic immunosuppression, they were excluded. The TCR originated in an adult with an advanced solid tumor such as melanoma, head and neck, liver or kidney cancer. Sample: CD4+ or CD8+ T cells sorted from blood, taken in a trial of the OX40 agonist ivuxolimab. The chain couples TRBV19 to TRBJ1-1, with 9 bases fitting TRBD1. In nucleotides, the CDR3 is TGTGCCAGTAGTATAGACGAGACAGGGGGCACTGAAGCTTTCTTT. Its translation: CASSIDETGGTEAFF.